This T cell receptor (beta chain) was captured in a study of shared clonotypes between healthy human individuals. V dropped 3 bases and J dropped 4; count of bases not matched to a gene: 5. Germline V CDR1 and CDR2: SEHNR, FQNEAQ (reference sequence). This CDR3 spans 16 amino acids. The repertoire was sequenced with immunoSEQ multiplex PCR; TCRdb's copy has only in-frame clones and lacks some. The sample lists about 1.5 million clones, approximately 98% occurring once. The TCR was taken from a man aged 30-40 years in good health. V and J are TRBV7-9 and TRBJ2-1, with 11 bases aligning to TRBD2. Specimen: naive CD4+ T cells sorted from blood. Described subset: CD45RA+ positively selected. The CDR3 nucleotides read TGTGCCAGCAGCTTCCCGACTAGCGGGACATACAATGAGCAGTTCTTC. It is translated as CASSFPTSGTYNEQFF. The whole variable domain, remainder taken from reference TRBV7-9 and TRBJ2-1, is DTGVSQNPRHKITKRGQNVTFRCDPISEHNRLYWYRQTLGQGPEFLTYFQNEAQLEKSRLLSDRFSAERPKGSFSTLEIQRTEQGDSAMYLCASSFPTSGTYNEQFFGPGTRLTVL.